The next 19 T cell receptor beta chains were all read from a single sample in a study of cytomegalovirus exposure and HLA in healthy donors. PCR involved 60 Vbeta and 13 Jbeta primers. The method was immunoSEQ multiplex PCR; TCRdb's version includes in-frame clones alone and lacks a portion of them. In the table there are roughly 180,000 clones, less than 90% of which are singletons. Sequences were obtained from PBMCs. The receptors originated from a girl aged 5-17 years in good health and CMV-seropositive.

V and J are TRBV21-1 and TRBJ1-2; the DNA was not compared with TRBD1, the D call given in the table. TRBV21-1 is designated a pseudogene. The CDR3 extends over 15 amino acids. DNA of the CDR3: TGTGCCAGCAGCAAAACAGGGGGTGTAAGCTATGGCTACACCTTC. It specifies CASSKTGGVSYGYTF.

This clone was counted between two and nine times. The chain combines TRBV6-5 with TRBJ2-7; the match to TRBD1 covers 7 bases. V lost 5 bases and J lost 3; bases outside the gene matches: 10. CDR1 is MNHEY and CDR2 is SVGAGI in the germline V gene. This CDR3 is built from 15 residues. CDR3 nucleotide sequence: TGTGCCAGCAGTACCCTCCGGACAGGATTCTACGAGCAGTACTTC. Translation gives CASSTLRTGFYEQYF.

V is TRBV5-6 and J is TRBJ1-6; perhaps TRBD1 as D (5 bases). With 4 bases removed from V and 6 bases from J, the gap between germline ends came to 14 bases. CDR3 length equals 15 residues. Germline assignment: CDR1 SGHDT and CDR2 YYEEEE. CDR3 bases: TGTGCCAGCAGCCTACCCGACAGCATTAATTCACCCCTCCACTTT. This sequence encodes CASSLPDSINSPLHF.

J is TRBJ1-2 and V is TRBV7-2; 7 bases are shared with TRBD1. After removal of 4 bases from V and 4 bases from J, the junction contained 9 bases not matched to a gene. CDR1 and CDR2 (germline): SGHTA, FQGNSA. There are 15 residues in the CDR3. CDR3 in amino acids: CASSSPDRATYGYTF. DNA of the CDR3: TGTGCCAGCAGCTCCCCAGACAGGGCGACCTATGGCTACACCTTC.

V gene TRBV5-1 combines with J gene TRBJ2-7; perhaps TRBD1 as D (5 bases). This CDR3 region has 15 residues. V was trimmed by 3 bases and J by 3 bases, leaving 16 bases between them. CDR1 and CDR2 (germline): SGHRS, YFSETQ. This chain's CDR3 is CASSSPDRRGYEQYF. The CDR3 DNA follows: TGCGCCAGCAGCTCGCCCGACAGAAGAGGCTACGAGCAGTACTTC.

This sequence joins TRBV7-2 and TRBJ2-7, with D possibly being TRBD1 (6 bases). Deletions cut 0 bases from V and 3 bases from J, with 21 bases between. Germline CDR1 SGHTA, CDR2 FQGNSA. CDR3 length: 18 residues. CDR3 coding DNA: TGTGCCAGCAGCTTAGCGCGGATCCTGGAACAGGGTCGCTACGAGCAGTACTTC. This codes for CASSLARILEQGRYEQYF. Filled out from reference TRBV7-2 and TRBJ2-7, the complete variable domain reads GAGVSQSPSNKVTEKGKDVELRCDPISGHTALYWYRQSLGQGLEFLIYFQGNSAPDKSGLPSDRFSAERTGGSVSTLTIQRTQQEDSAVYLCASSLARILEQGRYEQYFGPGTRLTVT.

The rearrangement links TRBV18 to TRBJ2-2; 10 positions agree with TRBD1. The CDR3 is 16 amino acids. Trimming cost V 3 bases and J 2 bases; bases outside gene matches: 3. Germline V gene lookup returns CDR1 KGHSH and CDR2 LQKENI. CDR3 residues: CASSPRDRGNTGELFF. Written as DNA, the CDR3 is TGTGCCAGCTCACCCCGGGACAGGGGTAACACCGGGGAGCTGTTTTTT.

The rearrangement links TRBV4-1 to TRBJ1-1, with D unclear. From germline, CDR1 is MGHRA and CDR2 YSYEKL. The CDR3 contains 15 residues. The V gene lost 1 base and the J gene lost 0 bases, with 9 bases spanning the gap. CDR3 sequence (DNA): TGCGCCAGCAGCCAAGTTCCGGAGATGAACACTGAAGCTTTCTTT. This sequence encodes CASSQVPEMNTEAFF.

DNA of the CDR3: TGTGCCAGCAGCGCACAGGGATCTAGCACAGATACGCAGTATTTT. Encoded protein: CASSAQGSSTDTQYF. The rearrangement joins TRBV9 to TRBJ2-3; D may be TRBD1 (6 bases). This CDR3 is 15 amino acids long. Germline-derived CDR1 and CDR2 are SGDLS and YYNGEE. V lost 3 bases and J lost 0, with 11 bases in between.

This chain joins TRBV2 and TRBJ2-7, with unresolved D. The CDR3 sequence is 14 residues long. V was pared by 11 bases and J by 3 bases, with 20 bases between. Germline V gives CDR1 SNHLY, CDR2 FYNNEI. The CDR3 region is CASGPETRFYEQYF. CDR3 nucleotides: TGTGCCTCCGGCCCGGAGACGCGCTTCTACGAGCAGTACTTC.

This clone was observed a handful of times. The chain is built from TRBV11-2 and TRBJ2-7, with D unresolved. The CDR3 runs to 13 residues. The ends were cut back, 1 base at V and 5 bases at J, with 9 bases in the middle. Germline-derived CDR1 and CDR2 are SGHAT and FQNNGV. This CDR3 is CASSLGRDNEQYF. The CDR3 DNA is TGTGCCAGCAGCTTAGGGAGAGATAACGAGCAGTACTTC.

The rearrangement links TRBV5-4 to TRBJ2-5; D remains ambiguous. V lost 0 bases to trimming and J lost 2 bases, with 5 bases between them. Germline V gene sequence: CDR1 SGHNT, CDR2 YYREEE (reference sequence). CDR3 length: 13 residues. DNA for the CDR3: TGTGCCAGCAGCTTGGATCTTCAAGAGACCCAGTACTTC. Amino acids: CASSLDLQETQYF.

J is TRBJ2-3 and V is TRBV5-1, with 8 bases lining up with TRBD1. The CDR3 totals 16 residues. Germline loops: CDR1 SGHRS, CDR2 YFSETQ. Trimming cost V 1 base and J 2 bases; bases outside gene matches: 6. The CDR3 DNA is TGCGCCAGCAGCTTGTATCCAGGGGGCTACACAGATACGCAGTATTTT. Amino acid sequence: CASSLYPGGYTDTQYF.

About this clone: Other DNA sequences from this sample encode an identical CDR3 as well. CDR3 amino acids: CASSFEGAEAFF. As DNA, the CDR3 is TGTGCCAGCAGCTTTGAGGGGGCTGAAGCTTTCTTT. The J gene is TRBJ1-1, the V gene TRBV7-9, with a tentative D call TRBD1 (6 bases). The CDR3 consists of 12 residues. Looked up from germline, CDR1 is SEHNR and CDR2 is FQNEAQ (reference sequence). The V gene lost 3 bases and the J gene lost 6 bases, with 8 bases spanning the gap.

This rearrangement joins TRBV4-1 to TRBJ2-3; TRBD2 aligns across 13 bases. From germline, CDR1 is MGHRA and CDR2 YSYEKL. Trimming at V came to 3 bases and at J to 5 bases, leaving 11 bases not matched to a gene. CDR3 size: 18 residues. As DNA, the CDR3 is TGCGCCAGCAGCCAGGGACTAGCGGGGCTCAGAGGGGGAGATACGCAGTATTTT. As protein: CASSQGLAGLRGGDTQYF.

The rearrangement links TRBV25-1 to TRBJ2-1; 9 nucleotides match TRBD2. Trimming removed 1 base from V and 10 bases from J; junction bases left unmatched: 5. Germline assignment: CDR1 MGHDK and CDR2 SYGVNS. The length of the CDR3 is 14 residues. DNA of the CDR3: TGTGCCAGCAGTGAATCCTGGCTAGCGGGAGAGCAGTTCTTC. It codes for CASSESWLAGEQFF.

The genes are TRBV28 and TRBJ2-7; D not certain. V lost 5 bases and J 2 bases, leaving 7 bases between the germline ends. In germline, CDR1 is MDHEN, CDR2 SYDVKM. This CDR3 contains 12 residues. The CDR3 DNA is TGTGCCAGCAGTCGCGCCACCTACGAGCAGTACTTC. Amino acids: CASSRATYEQYF.

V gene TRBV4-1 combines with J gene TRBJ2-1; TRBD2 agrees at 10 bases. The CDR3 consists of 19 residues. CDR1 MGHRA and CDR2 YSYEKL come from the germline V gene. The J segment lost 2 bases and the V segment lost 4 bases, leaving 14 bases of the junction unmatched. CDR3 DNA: TGCGCCAGCAGCCGTCTCCATCTAGCGGGAGTCTCACCCTACAATGAGCAGTTCTTC. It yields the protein CASSRLHLAGVSPYNEQFF.

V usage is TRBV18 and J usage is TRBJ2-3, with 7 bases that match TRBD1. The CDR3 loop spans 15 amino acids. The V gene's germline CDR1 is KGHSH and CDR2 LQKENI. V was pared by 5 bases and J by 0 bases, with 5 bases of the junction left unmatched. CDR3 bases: TGTGCCAGCTCATCCGGGACAGTCAGCACAGATACGCAGTATTTT. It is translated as CASSSGTVSTDTQYF.